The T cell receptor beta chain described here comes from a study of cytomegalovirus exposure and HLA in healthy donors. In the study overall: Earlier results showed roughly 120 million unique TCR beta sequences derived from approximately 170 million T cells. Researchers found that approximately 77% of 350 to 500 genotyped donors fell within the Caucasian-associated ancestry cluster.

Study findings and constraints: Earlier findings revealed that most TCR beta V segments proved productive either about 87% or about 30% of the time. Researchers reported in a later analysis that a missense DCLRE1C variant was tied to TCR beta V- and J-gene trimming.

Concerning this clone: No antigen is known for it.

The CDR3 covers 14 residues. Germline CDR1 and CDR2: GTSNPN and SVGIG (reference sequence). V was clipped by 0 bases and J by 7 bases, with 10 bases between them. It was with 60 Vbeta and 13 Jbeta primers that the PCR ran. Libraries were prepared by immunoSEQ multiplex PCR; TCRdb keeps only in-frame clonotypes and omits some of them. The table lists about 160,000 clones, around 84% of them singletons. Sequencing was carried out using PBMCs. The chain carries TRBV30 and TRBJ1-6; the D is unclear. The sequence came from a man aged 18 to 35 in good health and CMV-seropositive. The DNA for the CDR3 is TGTGCCTGGAGTGTGGGCCTACAGAATTCACCCCTCCACTTT. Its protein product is CAWSVGLQNSPLHF.